This T cell receptor (beta chain) was sequenced during a study of blood T cell repertoires in COVID-19. At the level of the study: T cells, B-cell-depleted T cells, or PBMCs supplied cDNA or gDNA.

Germline assignment: CDR1 SGHNT and CDR2 YENEEA. CDR3 length: 17 residues. J was trimmed by 4 bases and V by 3 bases; bases with no gene match: 8. Original handling: Amplifying reference gene primers gave estimates of nucleated cell counts. TCRdb's table, derived via immunoSEQ multiplex PCR, lists solely in-frame clones and lacks some. The V and J calls and clone size are taken from that table; D and trimming were inferred from the DNA. Of about 190,000 clones in the sample, around 85% were seen once. This TCR came from a woman between 50 and 59 years old with acute or convalescent COVID-19. The sample taken for sequencing was peripheral blood. V gene TRBV11-3 combines with J gene TRBJ2-1; 11 bases map to TRBD2. The CDR3 protein is CASSLGKTSGGYNEQFF. The DNA for the CDR3 is TGTGCCAGCAGCTTGGGCAAAACTAGCGGGGGATACAATGAGCAGTTCTTC. Full variable domain (missing parts from reference TRBV11-3 and TRBJ2-1): EAGVVQSPRYKIIEKKQPVAFWCNPISGHNTLYWYLQNLGQGPELLIRYENEEAVDDSQLPKDRFSAERLKGVDSTLKIQPAELGDSAVYLCASSLGKTSGGYNEQFFGPGTRLTVL.